Below are 2 T cell receptor beta chains sequenced from a single sample in a study of Graves' ophthalmopathy and Graves' hyperthyroidism. The authors amplified TCR beta CDR3 regions from RNA transcripts. First-round RT-PCR used HTBI primers; second-round multiplex PCR followed. MiXCR, applied by TCRdb to the multiplex PCR reads, yields one record per CDR3 protein. The sample holds about 220,000 distinct CDR3 sequences, under 25% seen once. Sequencing was performed on peripheral blood. These receptors were taken from a woman aged 50 to 65 with Graves' ophthalmopathy.

The V gene is TRBV11-3, the J gene TRBJ2-5; tentative D call: TRBD2 (6 bases). V was pared by 5 bases and J by 1 base, with 11 bases between. The germline CDR1 and CDR2 sequences are SGHNT and YENEEA. The CDR3 has 14 amino acids. The DNA for the CDR3 is TGTGCCAGCAGCCCGGGAGCCAGCCAAGAGACCCAGTACTTC. Protein product: CASSPGASQETQYF. Full variable domain (outside the CDR3, taken from reference TRBV11-3 and TRBJ2-5): EAGVVQSPRYKIIEKKQPVAFWCNPISGHNTLYWYLQNLGQGPELLIRYENEEAVDDSQLPKDRFSAERLKGVDSTLKIQPAELGDSAVYLCASSPGASQETQYFGPGTRLLVL.

This clonotype was counted many times. The chain employs TRBV2 and TRBJ1-6; the D is unclear. This CDR3 is built from 13 residues. V was clipped by 7 bases and J by 7 bases, with 11 bases between them. Germline CDR1 is SNHLY and CDR2 is FYNNEI. The CDR3, as DNA: TGTGCCAGCACCCACCGCAGGAATTCACCCCTCCACTTT. It specifies CASTHRRNSPLHF.